The 10 T cell receptor beta chains below all came from one sample that was sequenced in a study of T-cell memory formation after mild COVID-19. Each CDR3 protein gets one entry after TCRdb re-called the 5' RACE reads with MiXCR. The sample holds about 500,000 distinct CDR3 sequences; around 20% are singletons and the top ten take 9.5% to 15%. The sample taken for sequencing was PBMCs or a T cell subset sorted from them (not recorded which). These receptors all stem from an adult woman who had mild COVID-19 (a few samples of this study predate the infection). Cell type and time point are not known.

This clonotype showed up just a few times. V and J are TRBV10-3 and TRBJ1-1, with 9 bases that match TRBD1. Trimming removed 6 bases from V and 0 bases from J; junction bases left unmatched: 5. This CDR3 is 15 amino acids long. Germline V gene sequence: CDR1 ENHRY, CDR2 SYGVKD. For the CDR3, the DNA is TGTGCCATCAGCCCACAGGGGGCCCTGAACACTGAAGCTTTCTTT. It specifies CAISPQGALNTEAFF.

This clonotype has more than one count but fewer than ten. The CDR3 loop is CASSLALTGTGSYEQYF. Written as DNA, the CDR3 is TGTGCCAGCAGCTTAGCGCTCACCGGGACAGGGTCGTACGAGCAGTACTTC. The chain combines TRBV7-6 with TRBJ2-7; TRBD1 aligns across 9 bases. Trimming at V came to 0 bases and at J to 4 bases, leaving 10 bases not matched to a gene. The germline V gene has CDR1 SGHVS and CDR2 FNYEAQ. There are 17 residues in the CDR3.

This clonotype was counted between two and nine times. The chain uses TRBV7-6 and TRBJ2-2, with 8 bases fitting TRBD1. Germline loops: CDR1 SGHVS, CDR2 FNYEAQ. Trimming at V came to 1 base and at J to 1 base, leaving 5 bases not matched to a gene. CDR3 length: 17 amino acids. CDR3 nucleotide sequence: TGTGCCAGCAGCTTAGTCTCCGGGACAGGGAACACCGGGGAGCTGTTTTTT. Encoded protein: CASSLVSGTGNTGELFF. The complete variable domain, with remaining parts taken from reference TRBV7-6 and TRBJ2-2, reads GAGVSQSPRYKVTKRGQDVALRCDPISGHVSLYWYRQALGQGPEFLTYFNYEAQQDKSGLPNDRFSAERPEGSISTLTIQRTEQRDSAMYRCASSLVSGTGNTGELFFGEGSRLTVL.

V is TRBV29-1 and J is TRBJ1-5; 7 bases agree with TRBD1. Germline CDR1 SQVTM, CDR2 ANQGSEA. The V gene end was trimmed by 5 bases and the J gene end by 4 bases; junction bases not matched to a gene: 5. CDR3 length: 13 residues. The CDR3, as DNA: TGCAGCGTTACTACAGGGGTGAATCAGCCCCAGCATTTT. The encoded protein is CSVTTGVNQPQHF. The complete variable domain, with remaining parts taken from reference TRBV29-1 and TRBJ1-5, reads SAVISQKPSRDICQRGTSLTIQCQVDSQVTMMFWYRQQPGQSLTLIATANQGSEATYESGFVIDKFPISRPNLTFSTLTVSNMSPEDSSIYLCSVTTGVNQPQHFGDGTRLSIL.

This clonotype was counted many times. The chain recombines TRBV29-1 with TRBJ2-1; D gene ambiguous. The CDR3 runs 12 residues. V was trimmed by 3 bases and J by 5 bases, leaving 8 bases between them. Germline loops: CDR1 SQVTM, CDR2 ANQGSEA. The CDR3 DNA reads as TGCAGCGTTGAGAGAGACGACAATGAGCAGTTCTTC. Translated: CSVERDDNEQFF.

This clonotype came up a few times. The chain joins TRBV6-2 or TRBV6-3 to TRBJ2-3; D is possibly TRBD1 (6 bases). This CDR3 is 14 amino acids long. V lost 6 bases and J lost 6, with 16 bases in between. CDR1 MNHEY and CDR2 SVGEGT come from the germline V gene. CDR3 sequence reads: CASSRQVGQDTQYF. The DNA of the CDR3 is TGTGCCAGCAGCAGACAGGTAGGACAGGATACGCAGTATTTT.

Comments on this clonotype: A read error is possible here, since a much larger clone lies one base away. The chain combines TRBV7-9 with TRBJ2-7; no definite D call. Trimming stripped 4 bases from V and 6 bases from J, with 7 bases between. The CDR3 is 11 residues long. Germline V lookup: CDR1 SEHNR, CDR2 FQNEAQ (reference sequence). CDR3 in amino acids: CASSSMTEQYF. For the CDR3, the DNA is TGTGCCAGCAGCTCAATGACCGAGCAGTACTTC.

The gene calls are TRBV2 and TRBJ2-5, with D perhaps assigned TRBD1 or TRBD2 (5 bases each). The germline gives CDR1 SNHLY, CDR2 FYNNEI. CDR3 length: 13 residues. V was cut by 7 bases and J by 4 bases, with 13 bases left in between. The CDR3 reads CASTMGVTETQYF. The CDR3 DNA is TGTGCCAGCACCATGGGGGTCACAGAGACCCAGTACTTC.

This CDR3 is CASSLFDYLSDTQYF. As DNA, the CDR3 is TGTGCCAGCAGTTTATTTGACTACCTCTCAGATACGCAGTATTTT. This rearrangement joins TRBV12-3 or TRBV12-4 to TRBJ2-3; D is possibly TRBD2 (5 bases). Between the trimmed V and J ends, which lost 2 bases and 4 bases, there was a span of 13 bases. The CDR3 extends over 15 amino acids.

The chain uses TRBV7-6 and TRBJ2-1; D remains ambiguous. This CDR3 spans 16 amino acids. Germline CDR1 SGHVS, CDR2 FNYEAQ. The ends were cut back, 5 bases at V and 6 bases at J, with 20 bases in the middle. DNA for the CDR3: TGTGCCAGCAGCGCTCACCCTCACGACTGGGCCAATGAGCAGTTCTTC. Encoded protein: CASSAHPHDWANEQFF. The variable domain in full, with the rest retrieved from reference TRBV7-6 and TRBJ2-1, is GAGVSQSPRYKVTKRGQDVALRCDPISGHVSLYWYRQALGQGPEFLTYFNYEAQQDKSGLPNDRFSAERPEGSISTLTIQRTEQRDSAMYRCASSAHPHDWANEQFFGPGTRLTVL.